The 9 T cell receptor beta chains listed next were all sequenced from one sample in a study of shared clonotypes between healthy human individuals. Assay: immunoSEQ multiplex PCR; the TCRdb copy retains only in-frame clones and omits some. This repertoire shows roughly 520,000 clones, roughly 95% found once; its top ten account for approximately 0.06%. Sequencing was carried out using naive CD4+ T cells sorted from blood. Subset described: CD45RA+ positively selected. Every receptor here comes from a woman under 40 in good health.

The chain is built from TRBV19 and TRBJ2-1, with TRBD2 matching 10 bases. J was trimmed by 0 bases and V by 7 bases; bases with no gene match: 9. Germline V gene sequence: CDR1 LNHDA, CDR2 SQIVND (reference sequence). The CDR3 runs 17 residues. The CDR3 DNA sequence: TGTGCCAGTACCATAGGATCTAGCGGGAGCTCCTACAATGAGCAGTTCTTC. Amino acids: CASTIGSSGSSYNEQFF. The entire variable domain, with the rest obtained from reference TRBV19 and TRBJ2-1, is as follows: DGGITQSPKYLFRKEGQNVTLSCEQNLNHDAMYWYRQDPGQGLRLIYYSQIVNDFQKGDIAEGYSVSREKKESFPLTVTSAQKNPTAFYLCASTIGSSGSSYNEQFFGPGTRLTVL.

V and J are TRBV19 and TRBJ1-5; no firm D call. V was clipped by 3 bases and J by 8 bases, with 8 bases between them. This CDR3 is 12 amino acids long. Germline lookup yields CDR1 LNHDA and CDR2 SQIVND (reference sequence). CDR3 nucleotide sequence: TGTGCCAGTAGTATGAGGTCGGAGCCCCAGCATTTT. Its protein is CASSMRSEPQHF.

V usage is TRBV10-1 and J usage is TRBJ2-7, with D perhaps assigned TRBD1 or TRBD2 (5 bases each). Germline V gene lookup returns CDR1 WNHNN and CDR2 SYGVQD (reference sequence). Deletions cut 6 bases from V and 7 bases from J, with 16 bases between. The CDR3 totals 13 residues. CDR3 sequence reads: CASSGTGTGEQYF. CDR3 in DNA: TGCGCCAGCAGCGGGACCGGGACGGGGGAGCAGTACTTC.

This clone appeared once. Here the CDR3 DNA reads TGTGCCAGCAGTGGGACAGGTGGCCAAAATCAGCCCCAGCATTTT. This codes for CASSGTGGQNQPQHF. The gene calls are TRBV2 and TRBJ1-5; TRBD1 agrees at 7 bases. The germline V gene encodes CDR1 SNHLY and CDR2 FYNNEI. The CDR3 runs to 15 residues. V shed 4 bases and J 4 bases; nucleotides not matched to a gene: 7.

V and J are TRBV27 and TRBJ2-7; 7 bases align to TRBD1. The CDR3 loop spans 14 amino acids. Looked up from germline, CDR1 is MNHEY and CDR2 is SMNVEV (reference sequence). Germline trimming cut 5 bases from V and 6 bases from J; bases unmatched to any gene: 10. The CDR3 loop is CASSRQGRFAEQYF. The CDR3 bases are TGTGCCAGCAGTAGACAGGGTAGATTCGCCGAGCAGTACTTC.

DNA of the CDR3: TGTGCCAGCAGTGTAGGACAGAAAGGCCACTCTGGAAACACCATATATTTT. Protein sequence: CASSVGQKGHSGNTIYF. This chain links TRBV6-1 with TRBJ1-3; possibly TRBD1 for D (6 bases). Per the germline V gene, CDR1 is MNHNS and CDR2 is SASEGT. The CDR3 spans 17 residues. The ends were cut back, 4 bases at V and 0 bases at J, with 16 bases in the middle.

V usage is TRBV5-1 and J usage is TRBJ1-1, with 8 bases lining up with TRBD1. With V trimmed by 4 bases and J by 0 bases, 11 bases remained unmatched. The CDR3 contains 17 residues. Germline CDR1 SGHRS, CDR2 YFSETQ. The CDR3 DNA reads TGCGCCAGCAGCCCAGGACAGGGAAGAGTCATGAACACTGAAGCTTTCTTT. Translating it yields CASSPGQGRVMNTEAFF.

The chain joins TRBV28 to TRBJ2-3, with 9 bases lining up with TRBD2. CDR1 and CDR2 (germline): MDHEN, SYDVKM. V trimming: 7 bases; J trimming: 0 bases; junction bases outside the gene matches: 5. The CDR3 has 15 residues. In nucleotides, the CDR3 is TGTGCCAGCAATCCTAGCGGGGTTAGCACAGATACGCAGTATTTT. Its translation is CASNPSGVSTDTQYF.

The chain couples TRBV18 to TRBJ1-2, with unresolved D. The V end was cut by 3 bases, the J end by 8 bases, with 10 bases between. The germline V gene encodes CDR1 KGHSH and CDR2 LQKENI. The CDR3 spans 12 residues. The CDR3 DNA follows: TGTGCCAGCTCACCTCTCTCCGGCGGCTACACCTTC. Its translation: CASSPLSGGYTF.